The clone carrying this TCR beta chain showed up many times. This sample is drawn from a study of regulatory T cells in long-lasting Graves disease. For TCR beta, libraries came from iRepertoire HTBI primers and Arm-PCR of CDR3 regions. Each CDR3 protein is one row after TCRdb ran MiXCR on the multiplex PCR reads. This sample carries roughly 300,000 distinct CDR3 sequences, about 18% of them seen once, and the ten largest clones take less than 35%. Time point reported: persistent/refractory GD, antithyroid drugs over 5 years with positive TRAb. Construction of the TCR library relied on RNA isolated from PBMCs. The source of the patients was an endocrinology department in Xi'an, China. The sequencing used peripheral blood mononuclear cells (PBMCs), collected when the disease was refractory, from a patient treated with antithyroid drugs. This sequence originates from a female donor with Graves disease.

The CDR3 nucleotides read TGTGCCAGCAGTCCAGGGGACAGTCAAGAGACCCAGTACTTC. Protein: CASSPGDSQETQYF. The V gene is TRBV27, the J gene TRBJ2-5, with 7 bases fitting TRBD1. V gave up 5 bases and J gave up 2 bases; unmatched junction bases: 5. This CDR3 is 14 amino acids long. Germline CDR1 reads MNHEY; CDR2 reads SMNVEV (reference sequence).